These T cell receptor beta chains were read from a single sample in a study of blood T cell repertoires in COVID-19. Profiling relied on immunoSEQ multiplex PCR, and the TCRdb table lists in-frame clones only, not all of them. Of 270,000 or so clones in the sample, less than 90% were seen once. Sequencing used peripheral blood. The receptors stem from a woman younger than 45 with COVID-19, enrolled during active disease. CDR3s include the opening cysteine and the closing phenylalanine or tryptophan. D genes are given only for firm matches. Not all rows give a size; the values are once, few, many and, for expanded clones, a class.

cdr3_length | d_call | clone_size | j_call | v_call | cdr3_aa | cdr3_nt
14 | NA | NA | TRBJ1-5 | TRBV19 | CASSPQGLGQPQHF | TGTGCCAGTAGCCCTCAGGGTCTGGGACAGCCCCAGCATTTT
14 | TRBD1 | NA | TRBJ2-7 | TRBV5-1 | CASSWRTGTGEQYF | TGCGCCAGCAGCTGGAGGACAGGAACGGGGGAGCAGTACTTC
13 | NA | NA | TRBJ1-1 | TRBV19 | CASSIGMNTEAFF | TGTGCCAGTAGTATCGGTATGAACACTGAAGCTTTCTTT
14 | NA | NA | TRBJ1-6 | TRBV7-2 | CASSFGTNNSPLHF | TGTGCCAGCAGCTTCGGGACAAATAATTCACCCCTCCACTTT
15 | NA | once | TRBJ1-6 | TRBV19 | CASSITGMHNSPLHF | TGTGCCAGTAGTATAACGGGGATGCATAATTCACCCCTCCACTTT
14 | NA | NA | TRBJ2-7 | TRBV5-1 | CASSLPGGRHGQYF | TGCGCCAGCAGCTTACCCGGGGGTAGGCACGGGCAGTACTTC
17 | NA | NA | TRBJ1-6 | TRBV7-9 | CASSSPRERDYNSPLHF | TGTGCCAGCAGCTCCCCGCGGGAGCGGGACTATAATTCACCCCTCCACTTT
14 | NA | few | TRBJ2-2 | TRBV5-4 | CASQWGQNTGELFF | TGTGCCAGCCAATGGGGACAGAACACCGGGGAGCTGTTTTTT
15 | TRBD1 | NA | TRBJ2-7 | TRBV24-1 | CATSPAGTGGDEQYF | TGTGCCACCTCTCCGGCCGGGACAGGGGGGGACGAGCAGTACTTC
17 | NA | NA | TRBJ2-7 | TRBV27 | CASSPRWTDNLDYEQYF | TGTGCCAGCAGTCCACGGTGGACAGATAACCTCGACTACGAGCAGTACTTC
15 | NA | NA | TRBJ2-2 | TRBV5-6 | CASSFWGVNTGELFF | TGTGCCAGCAGCTTTTGGGGGGTGAACACCGGGGAGCTGTTTTTT
15 | NA | NA | TRBJ2-3 | TRBV2 | CASSSGMVRTDTQYF | TGTGCCAGCAGTTCAGGGATGGTAAGGACAGATACGCAGTATTTT
14 | NA | NA | TRBJ1-2 | TRBV25-1 | CASSESGDLTSHTF | TGTGCCAGCAGTGAATCCGGGGACTTAACCAGCCACACCTTC
17 | TRBD2 | NA | TRBJ2-7 | TRBV28 | CASSLGLAGLKAYEQYF | TGTGCCAGCAGTTTAGGACTAGCGGGGCTCAAGGCCTACGAGCAGTACTTC
15 | TRBD1 | NA | TRBJ2-2 | TRBV5-4 | CASTVGQGDTGELFF | TGTGCCAGCACCGTCGGACAGGGCGACACCGGGGAGCTGTTTTTT
15 | NA | NA | TRBJ2-3 | TRBV10-3 | CAIHGGSGLTDTQYF | TGTGCCATCCACGGGGGTAGCGGACTCACAGATACGCAGTATTTT
18 | TRBD1 | NA | TRBJ2-1 | TRBV7-6 | CASSRTPGGPTQYNEQFF | TGTGCCAGCAGCCGTACCCCAGGGGGCCCAACCCAATACAATGAGCAGTTCTTC
14 | NA | NA | TRBJ1-2 | TRBV3-1/TRBV3-2 | CASSQDPAGLFFTF | TGTGCCAGCAGCCAAGATCCTGCAGGCTTGTTCTTCACCTTC
15 | TRBD1 | NA | TRBJ2-1 | TRBV24-1 | CATSDEDREFGEQFF | TGTGCCACCAGTGATGAGGACAGGGAATTTGGTGAGCAGTTCTTC
17 | TRBD2 | NA | TRBJ2-5 | TRBV5-1 | CASSSGTSGGKIETQYF | TGCGCCAGCAGTTCCGGGACTAGCGGGGGGAAAATAGAGACCCAGTACTTC
12 | NA | NA | TRBJ2-2 | TRBV13 | CASSGGTGELFF | TGTGCCAGCAGCGGCGGTACCGGGGAGCTGTTTTTT
14 | TRBD2 | NA | TRBJ2-3 | TRBV4-1 | CASSRDYSADTQYF | TGCGCCAGCAGCCGGGACTATTCGGCAGATACGCAGTATTTT
17 | TRBD1 | NA | TRBJ1-3 | TRBV7-6 | CASSPIADRALGNTIYF | TGTGCCAGCAGCCCGATAGCGGACAGGGCTCTCGGAAACACCATATATTTT
15 | TRBD1 | NA | TRBJ2-5 | TRBV4-1 | CASSPVPDREETQYF | TGCGCCAGCAGCCCAGTGCCGGACAGGGAAGAGACCCAGTACTTC
12 | NA | NA | TRBJ1-3 | TRBV29-1 | CSVTGLRNTIYF | TGCAGCGTTACGGGACTTAGAAACACCATATATTTT
15 | TRBD2 | NA | TRBJ2-5 | TRBV27 | CASSYGTSGLFTQYF | TGTGCCAGCAGTTATGGGACTAGCGGGCTTTTTACCCAGTACTTC
14 | NA | NA | TRBJ2-3 | TRBV19 | CASSTINRVDTQYF | TGTGCCAGTAGTACCATAAACAGGGTTGATACGCAGTATTTT
14 | TRBD1 | NA | TRBJ1-4 | TRBV5-4 | CASSQQGLGEKLFF | TGTGCCAGCAGCCAACAGGGGCTTGGTGAAAAACTGTTTTTT
15 | TRBD2 | few | TRBJ2-1 | TRBV19 | CASRVASGGSNEQFF | TGTGCCAGCCGAGTGGCCAGCGGGGGCTCTAATGAGCAGTTCTTC
15 | NA | NA | TRBJ2-2 | TRBV19 | CASSITAGNTGELFF | TGTGCCAGTAGTATCACGGCGGGTAACACCGGGGAGCTGTTTTTT
13 | TRBD2 | once | TRBJ2-1 | TRBV12-5 | CASGSGGFNEQFF | TGTGCTAGTGGAAGCGGGGGGTTCAATGAGCAGTTCTTC
14 | TRBD1 | NA | TRBJ2-7 | TRBV29-1 | CSVAGGDVGYEQYF | TGCAGCGTGGCAGGGGGTGACGTGGGCTACGAGCAGTACTTC
16 | TRBD1 | NA | TRBJ2-1 | TRBV9 | CASSGGTGEVRSEQFF | TGTGCCAGCAGCGGGGGGACAGGAGAAGTCCGGTCGGAGCAGTTCTTC
12 | NA | NA | TRBJ2-5 | TRBV6-5 | CASSQNGETQYF | TGTGCCAGCAGCCAAAACGGGGAGACCCAGTACTTC
14 | NA | NA | TRBJ2-7 | TRBV6-1 | CASSDQGGAGIVYF | TGTGCCAGCAGTGACCAAGGGGGGGCCGGCATCGTGTACTTC
15 | TRBD1 | NA | TRBJ1-1 | TRBV6-5 | CASSLSPGQGTEAFF | TGTGCCAGCAGTTTATCACCGGGACAGGGGACTGAAGCTTTCTTT
13 | NA | once | TRBJ2-3 | TRBV5-1 | CASYIGSTDTQYF | TGCGCCAGCTATATCGGGAGCACAGATACGCAGTATTTT
14 | NA | NA | TRBJ2-5 | TRBV5-1 | CASSQVLNQETQYF | TGCGCCAGCAGCCAGGTCCTAAATCAAGAGACCCAGTACTTC
18 | NA | NA | TRBJ1-5 | TRBV21-1 | CASSKAHGQGKRCEPQHF | TGTGCCAGCAGCAAAGCTCACGGACAGGGTAAAAGGTGTGAGCCCCAGCATTTT
14 | NA | NA | TRBJ1-2 | TRBV19 | CASSIEATGYGYTF | TGTGCCAGTAGTATAGAGGCGACGGGCTATGGCTACACCTTC
13 | NA | NA | TRBJ1-2 | TRBV6-5 | CASSYSGAGGYTF | TGTGCCAGCAGTTACTCTGGTGCGGGGGGCTACACCTTC
13 | NA | NA | TRBJ2-2 | TRBV12-3/TRBV12-4 | CASSLSPAGELFF | TGTGCCAGCAGTTTAAGTCCCGCGGGGGAGCTGTTTTTT
11 | NA | NA | TRBJ1-1 | TRBV3-1/TRBV3-2 | CAARGGTEAFF | TGTGCCGCCCGGGGGGGCACTGAAGCTTTCTTT
15 | TRBD1 | NA | TRBJ1-5 | TRBV19 | CASRGGWGADQPQHF | TGTGCCAGTAGAGGGGGCTGGGGGGCAGATCAGCCCCAGCATTTT
15 | TRBD2 | NA | TRBJ2-1 | TRBV6-5 | CASTLRLAGYNEQFF | TGTGCCAGCACCCTCCGACTAGCGGGGTATAATGAGCAGTTCTTC
15 | NA | few | TRBJ2-1 | TRBV21-1 | CASRALAGAHNEQFF | TGTGCCAGCAGGGCACTAGCGGGGGCGCACAATGAGCAGTTCTTC
14 | NA | NA | TRBJ1-2 | TRBV6-5 | CASSYSGANYGYTF | TGTGCCAGCAGTTACAGCGGGGCTAACTATGGCTACACCTTC
14 | TRBD1 | NA | TRBJ2-3 | TRBV10-1 | CASSGRDRLVPQYF | TGCGCCAGCAGTGGCCGGGACAGGCTAGTTCCACAGTATTTT
14 | TRBD1 | NA | TRBJ2-7 | TRBV19 | CASSSGQGSYEQYF | TGTGCCAGTAGTTCGGGACAGGGTTCCTACGAGCAGTACTTC
15 | NA | NA | TRBJ2-7 | TRBV5-1 | CASSLEWGGLYEQYF | TGCGCCAGCAGCTTGGAATGGGGGGGCCTGTACGAGCAGTACTTC
14 | TRBD1 | NA | TRBJ1-2 | TRBV2 | CASSGRDRVYGYTF | TGTGCCAGCAGTGGGAGAGACAGGGTCTATGGCTACACCTTC
14 | NA | NA | TRBJ1-2 | TRBV21-1 | CASSIGGQIYGYTF | TGTGCCAGCTCCATCGGGGGGCAGATCTATGGCTACACCTTC
13 | NA | NA | TRBJ2-7 | TRBV29-1 | CSALSLNSYEQYF | TGCAGCGCCTTATCACTGAATTCCTACGAGCAGTACTTC
15 | TRBD2 | NA | TRBJ2-1 | TRBV5-1 | CASSPSGGYYNEQFF | TGCGCCAGCAGTCCGAGCGGGGGATATTACAATGAGCAGTTCTTC